Only one count was recorded for the clone carrying this T cell receptor (beta chain). The antigen is undetermined. Sequencing targeted TCR beta in T cells from blood (CD8+ and CD4+). Negative isolation was applied to CD8+ and CD4+ T cells, and FACS enrichment was applied to TEMRA cells. This CDR3 is 15 amino acids long. The germline V gene encodes CDR1 SGHRS and CDR2 YFSETQ. The V and J ends lost 4 bases and 0 bases, in that order; junction bases with no gene match: 0. The data derive from a study of CD8 T cells in Susac syndrome. General study results and limits: There was no clonal expansion in the CD4+ T cell repertoires of Susac syndrome.

Random hexamers primed reverse transcription of about 0.45 to 1 ug RNA. TCRdb reprocessed the immunoSEQ multiplex PCR reads with MiXCR, giving one entry per CDR3 protein. The profile shows more than 110,000 distinct CDR3 sequences, 95% of them singletons. The chain combines TRBV5-1 with TRBJ2-1; 11 bases fit TRBD2. This receptor was taken from a human donor with Susac syndrome. The sample taken for sequencing was CD4+ T cells from PBMCs. The CDR3 spells CASSGTSGSYNEQFF. The CDR3 DNA is TGCGCCAGCAGCGGGACTAGCGGCTCCTACAATGAGCAGTTCTTC.